The present T cell receptor (beta chain) was sequenced within a study of T cell responses to AZD1222 COVID-19 vaccine. Pooling of second doses given at about 4 or about 12 weeks was done. Germline CDR1 MDHEN, CDR2 SYDVKM. The J segment lost 4 bases and the V segment lost 2 bases, leaving 3 bases of the junction unmatched. This CDR3 region has 15 residues. Study results and limitations: Reports indicate that nearly half of spike-specific TCRs are directed at unmutated variant regions. Clonal diversity was possibly underestimated, and white British individuals and females predominated among donors.

The repertoire was sequenced with immunoSEQ multiplex PCR; TCRdb's copy has only in-frame clones and lacks some. In the table there are about 120,000 clones, approximately 86% of which are singletons. This clone was seen more than once but under ten times. The antigen remains undetermined. This receptor was taken from an adult who received the AZD1222 COVID-19 vaccine. This specimen consisted of peripheral blood, obtained 28 days after the second AZD1222 dose. This chain uses TRBV28 with TRBJ1-5; 9 bases align to TRBD1. Here the CDR3 reads CASSLAGQGNQPQHF. In nucleotides, the CDR3 is TGTGCCAGCAGTTTAGCCGGACAGGGGAATCAGCCCCAGCATTTT.